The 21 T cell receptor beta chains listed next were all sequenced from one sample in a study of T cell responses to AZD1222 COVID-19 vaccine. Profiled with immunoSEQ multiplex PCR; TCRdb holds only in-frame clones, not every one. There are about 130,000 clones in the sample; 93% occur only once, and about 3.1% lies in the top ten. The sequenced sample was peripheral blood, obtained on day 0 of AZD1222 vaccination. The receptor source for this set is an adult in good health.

In DNA form, the CDR3 reads TGTGCCAGCAGTAGCAACAGGGGGCTAGGGAGCAATCAGCCCCAGCATTTT. Translated, it gives CASSSNRGLGSNQPQHF. The chain couples TRBV6-2 or TRBV6-3 to TRBJ1-5, with 9 bases lining up with TRBD1. With V trimmed by 5 bases and J by 1 base, 9 bases remained unmatched. Germline CDR1 MNHEY, CDR2 SVGEGT. The CDR3 covers 17 residues.

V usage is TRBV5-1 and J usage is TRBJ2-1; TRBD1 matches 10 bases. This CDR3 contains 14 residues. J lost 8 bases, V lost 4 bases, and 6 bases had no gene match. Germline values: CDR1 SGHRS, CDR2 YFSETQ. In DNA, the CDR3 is TGCGCCAGCAGCCCTGGGACAGGGGCGGATGAGCAGTTCTTC. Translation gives CASSPGTGADEQFF. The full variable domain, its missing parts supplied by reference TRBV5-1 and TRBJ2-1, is KAGVTQTPRYLIKTRGQQVTLSCSPISGHRSVSWYQQTPGQGLQFLFEYFSETQRNKGNFPGRFSGRQFSNSRSEMNVSTLELGDSALYLCASSPGTGADEQFFGPGTRLTVL.

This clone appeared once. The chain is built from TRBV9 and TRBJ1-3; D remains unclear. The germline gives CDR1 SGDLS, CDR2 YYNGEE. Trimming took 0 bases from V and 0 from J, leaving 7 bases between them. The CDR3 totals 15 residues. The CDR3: CASSVEQFSGNTIYF. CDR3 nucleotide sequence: TGTGCCAGCAGCGTAGAACAGTTCTCTGGAAACACCATATATTTT.

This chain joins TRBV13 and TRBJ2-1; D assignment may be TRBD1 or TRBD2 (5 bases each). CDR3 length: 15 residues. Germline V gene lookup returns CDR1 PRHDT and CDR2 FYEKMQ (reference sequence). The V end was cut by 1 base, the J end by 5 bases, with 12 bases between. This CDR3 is CASSLVRGRNNEQFF. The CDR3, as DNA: TGTGCCAGCAGCTTAGTGAGGGGTAGGAACAATGAGCAGTTCTTC.

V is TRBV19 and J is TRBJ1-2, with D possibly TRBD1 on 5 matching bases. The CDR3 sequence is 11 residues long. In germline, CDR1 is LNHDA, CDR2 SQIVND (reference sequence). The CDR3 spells CVGTVAGGYTF. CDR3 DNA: TGTGTCGGGACGGTGGCGGGGGGCTACACCTTC.

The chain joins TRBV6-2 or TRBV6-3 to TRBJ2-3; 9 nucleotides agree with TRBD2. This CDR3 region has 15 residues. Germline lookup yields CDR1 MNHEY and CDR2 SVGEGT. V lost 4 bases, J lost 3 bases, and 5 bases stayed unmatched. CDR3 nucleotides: TGTGCCAGCAGTTCACACAGCGGGAGGACAGATACGCAGTATTTT. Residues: CASSSHSGRTDTQYF.

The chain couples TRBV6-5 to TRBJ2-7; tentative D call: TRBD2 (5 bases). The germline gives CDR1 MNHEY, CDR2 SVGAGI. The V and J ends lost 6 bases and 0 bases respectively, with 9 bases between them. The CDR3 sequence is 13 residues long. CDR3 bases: TGTGCCAGCAGGAGAGGGATCTCCTACGAGCAGTACTTC. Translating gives CASRRGISYEQYF.

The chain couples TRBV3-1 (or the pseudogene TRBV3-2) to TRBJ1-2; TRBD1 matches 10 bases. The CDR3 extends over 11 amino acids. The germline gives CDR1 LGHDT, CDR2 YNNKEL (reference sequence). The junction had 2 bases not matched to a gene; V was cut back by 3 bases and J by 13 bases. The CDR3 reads CASSHGTGATF. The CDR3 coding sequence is TGTGCCAGCAGCCATGGGACAGGGGCCACCTTC.

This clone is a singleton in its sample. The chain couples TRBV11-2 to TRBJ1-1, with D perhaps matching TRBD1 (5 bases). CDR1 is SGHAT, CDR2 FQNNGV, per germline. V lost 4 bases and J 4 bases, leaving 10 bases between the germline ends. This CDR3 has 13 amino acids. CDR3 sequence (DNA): TGTGCCAGCAGCTCCTGGGACGGCACTGAAGCTTTCTTT. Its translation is CASSSWDGTEAFF.

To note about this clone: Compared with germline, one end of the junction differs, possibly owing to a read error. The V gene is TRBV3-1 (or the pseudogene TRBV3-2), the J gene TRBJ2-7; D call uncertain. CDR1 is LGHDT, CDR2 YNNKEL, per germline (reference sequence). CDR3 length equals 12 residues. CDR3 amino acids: CASSQVSSEQYF. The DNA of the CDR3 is TGTGCCAGCAGCCAAGTTTCCTCCGAGCAGTACTTC.

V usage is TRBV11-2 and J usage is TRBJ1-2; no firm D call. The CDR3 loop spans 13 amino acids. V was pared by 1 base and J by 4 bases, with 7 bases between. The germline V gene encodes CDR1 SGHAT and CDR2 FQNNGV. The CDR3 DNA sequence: TGTGCCAGCAGCTTAGGGGAGAGCTATGGCTACACCTTC. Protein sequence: CASSLGESYGYTF.

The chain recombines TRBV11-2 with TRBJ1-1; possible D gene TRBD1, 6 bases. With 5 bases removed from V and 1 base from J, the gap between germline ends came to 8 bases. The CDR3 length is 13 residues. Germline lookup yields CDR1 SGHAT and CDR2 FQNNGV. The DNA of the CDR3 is TGTGCCAGCAGCCAGGGACAGAACACTGAAGCTTTCTTT. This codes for CASSQGQNTEAFF.

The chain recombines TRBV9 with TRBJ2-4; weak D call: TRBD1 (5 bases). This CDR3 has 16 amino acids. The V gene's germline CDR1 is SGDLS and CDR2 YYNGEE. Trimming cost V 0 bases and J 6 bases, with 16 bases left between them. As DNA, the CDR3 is TGTGCCAGCAGCGTAGGGGGCAGTGAGCTTGGAAACATTCAGTACTTC. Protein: CASSVGGSELGNIQYF.

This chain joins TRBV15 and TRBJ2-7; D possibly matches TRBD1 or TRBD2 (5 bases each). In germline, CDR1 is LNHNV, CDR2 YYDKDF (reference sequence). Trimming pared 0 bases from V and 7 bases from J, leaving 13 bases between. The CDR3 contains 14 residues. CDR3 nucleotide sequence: TGTGCCACCAGCAGAGATCTCTGGGACGGAGAGCAGTACTTC. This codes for CATSRDLWDGEQYF.

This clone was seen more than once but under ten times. CDR3 coding DNA: TGTGCCAGCAGCCAATCTTACAGGGAAGATGGCTACACCTTC. It is translated as CASSQSYREDGYTF. The chain carries TRBV16 and TRBJ1-2; TRBD1 might be the D (6 bases). The CDR3 is 14 amino acids. V lost 0 bases to trimming and J lost 6 bases, with 11 bases between them. CDR1 and CDR2 from the germline V gene are KGHSY and FQNENV.

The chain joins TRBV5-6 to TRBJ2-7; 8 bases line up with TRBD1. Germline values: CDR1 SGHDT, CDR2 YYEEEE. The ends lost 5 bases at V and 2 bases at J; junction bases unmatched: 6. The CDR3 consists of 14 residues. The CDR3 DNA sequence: TGTGCCAGCAGGTACGGGACAGGTCCCTACGAGCAGTACTTC. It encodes CASRYGTGPYEQYF.

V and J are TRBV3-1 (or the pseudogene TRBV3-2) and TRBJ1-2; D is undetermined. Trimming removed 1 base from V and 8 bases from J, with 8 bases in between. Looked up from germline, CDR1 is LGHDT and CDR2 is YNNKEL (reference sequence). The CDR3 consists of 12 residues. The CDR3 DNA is TGTGCCAGCAGCCAAGGACCGGAAGGCTACACCTTC. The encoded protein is CASSQGPEGYTF.

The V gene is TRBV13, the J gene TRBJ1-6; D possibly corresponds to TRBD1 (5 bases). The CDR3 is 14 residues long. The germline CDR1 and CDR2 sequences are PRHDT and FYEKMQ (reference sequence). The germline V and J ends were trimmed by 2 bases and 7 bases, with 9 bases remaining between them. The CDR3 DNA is TGTGCCAGCAGCTTACAGGGCGGAAATTCACCCCTCCACTTT. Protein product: CASSLQGGNSPLHF.

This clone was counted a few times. The CDR3 loop is CASSLYGHTEAFF. The CDR3 DNA is TGTGCCAGCAGCTTGTATGGGCACACTGAAGCTTTCTTT. V usage is TRBV5-5 and J usage is TRBJ1-1; D unclear. V was shortened by 1 base and J by 3 bases, with 7 bases between the two germline ends. Germline CDR1 SGHKS, CDR2 YYEKEE (reference sequence). The length of the CDR3 is 13 residues.

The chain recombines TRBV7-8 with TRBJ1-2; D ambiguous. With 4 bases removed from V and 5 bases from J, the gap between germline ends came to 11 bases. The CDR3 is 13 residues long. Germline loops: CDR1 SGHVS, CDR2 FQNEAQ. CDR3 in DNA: TGTGCCAGCAGCTCCACCGGACTGTATGGCTACACCTTC. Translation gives CASSSTGLYGYTF.

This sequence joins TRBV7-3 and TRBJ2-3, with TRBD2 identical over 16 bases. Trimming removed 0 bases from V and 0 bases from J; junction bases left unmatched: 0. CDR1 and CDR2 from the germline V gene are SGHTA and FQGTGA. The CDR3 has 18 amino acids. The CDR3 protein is CASSLTGLAGGSTDTQYF. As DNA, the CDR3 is TGTGCCAGCAGCTTAACGGGACTAGCGGGAGGGAGCACAGATACGCAGTATTTT.